Each of the 10 T cell receptor beta chains below was sequenced from the same sample in a study of control samples from healthy donors and cancer patients. Produced via immunoSEQ multiplex PCR; TCRdb's table is partial and in-frame only. The table records 110,000 to 150,000 clones, about nine tenths of them present only once. The sequenced sample was blood. These TCRs come from a man aged 30 to 39 in good health.

The rearrangement uses TRBV30 and TRBJ1-5, with D hard to call. The CDR3 runs to 15 residues. The V and J ends lost 0 bases and 1 base respectively, with 10 bases between them. Germline CDR1 is GTSNPN and CDR2 is SVGIG (reference sequence). CDR3 sequence: CAWSVSAGSNQPQHF. CDR3 sequence (DNA): TGTGCCTGGAGTGTATCGGCGGGGAGCAATCAGCCCCAGCATTTT.

J is TRBJ1-4 and V is TRBV11-2; D might be TRBD1 (5 bases). Trimming shortened V by 5 bases and J by 3 bases, and 19 bases separated the two germline ends. CDR3 length: 17 residues. Germline assignment: CDR1 SGHAT and CDR2 FQNNGV. The CDR3 sequence: CASSPRGPAFPNEKLFF. CDR3 DNA sequence: TGTGCCAGCAGCCCCCGGGGACCGGCCTTCCCTAATGAAAAACTGTTTTTT.

The V and J genes are TRBV5-8 and TRBJ1-3; 7 nucleotides agree with TRBD1. The ends lost 4 bases at V and 2 bases at J; junction bases unmatched: 15. The CDR3 is 18 residues long. Germline CDR1 is SGHTS and CDR2 is YDEGEE. Here the CDR3 reads CASSRGQWGWGAGNTIYF. CDR3 nucleotides: TGTGCCAGCAGCAGGGGACAGTGGGGCTGGGGCGCTGGAAACACCATATATTTT.

The V call is TRBV2, the J call TRBJ1-1; perhaps TRBD1 as D (5 bases). CDR1 is SNHLY, CDR2 FYNNEI, per germline. This CDR3 comprises 13 residues. V was shortened by 7 bases and J by 1 base, with 10 bases between the two germline ends. The CDR3 is CASKNTGNTEAFF. As DNA, the CDR3 is TGTGCCAGCAAAAACACAGGGAACACTGAAGCTTTCTTT.

This chain links TRBV7-9 with TRBJ2-1; D perhaps matches TRBD1 (6 bases). CDR3 length: 12 residues. V was shortened by 2 bases and J by 8 bases, with 7 bases between the two germline ends. Germline V gene data show CDR1 as SEHNR and CDR2 as FQNEAQ (reference sequence). DNA of the CDR3: TGTGCCAGCAGCTTAACAGGGTATGAGCAGTTCTTC. It encodes CASSLTGYEQFF.

The rearrangement uses TRBV9 and TRBJ2-5; 9 positions match TRBD1. This CDR3 is 12 amino acids long. V lost 4 bases, J lost 9 bases, and 4 bases stayed unmatched. Germline V gene lookup returns CDR1 SGDLS and CDR2 YYNGEE. CDR3 nucleotide sequence: TGTGCCAGCAGCCGGGACAGGGAACCCCAGTACTTC. Translation gives CASSRDREPQYF.

CDR3 amino acids: CAISLMSSYEQYF. In DNA form, the CDR3 reads TGTGCCATCAGCCTGATGAGCTCCTACGAGCAGTACTTC. This chain links TRBV10-3 with TRBJ2-7; D unclear. CDR3 length: 13 amino acids. CDR1 is ENHRY and CDR2 is SYGVKD in the germline V gene. The V gene lost 6 bases and the J gene lost 0 bases, with 9 bases spanning the gap.

This clone appeared a few times. The genes are TRBV15 and TRBJ2-3, with D possibly matching TRBD2 (6 bases). The germline V gene has CDR1 LNHNV and CDR2 YYDKDF (reference sequence). The CDR3 runs 15 residues. Trimming removed 1 base at V and 3 bases at J, with 11 bases between. The CDR3 reads CATSRGASETDTQYF. CDR3 DNA sequence: TGTGCCACCAGCAGAGGGGCTAGCGAGACAGATACGCAGTATTTT.

The chain employs TRBV10-3 and TRBJ1-2, with 7 bases aligning to TRBD1. The CDR3 length is 12 residues. Germline-derived CDR1 and CDR2 are ENHRY and SYGVKD. V shed 10 bases, J shed 14 bases, and the junction held 16 bases outside the gene matches. The CDR3 here is CATHEGRDSRTF. The CDR3 nucleotides are TGTGCCACCCATGAAGGGCGGGACAGCCGTACCTTC.

This rearrangement joins TRBV19 to TRBJ2-3; TRBD2 might be the D (6 bases). Germline V gene sequence: CDR1 LNHDA, CDR2 SQIVND (reference sequence). The CDR3 has 16 residues. Trimming took 0 bases from V and 7 from J, leaving 17 bases between them. CDR3 coding DNA: TGTGCCAGTAGTATAGATAGGGCGGGACCTCCGAATACGCAGTATTTT. This codes for CASSIDRAGPPNTQYF.